This paragraph reports one T cell receptor beta chain. Its antigen is not identified. Healthy people donating bone marrow made up the donors. This record comes from a study of cytomegalovirus exposure and HLA in healthy donors. General observations from the study: The study put 160 or so TCR beta chains on its list as cytomegalovirus-associated.

The CDR3 spans 14 residues. Deletions cut 6 bases from V and 2 bases from J, with 8 bases between. CDR1 is MNHEY and CDR2 is SMNVEV in the germline V gene (reference sequence). PCR was performed using 60 Vbeta and 13 Jbeta primers. Some clones are missing from TCRdb's copy, which holds only in-frame ones; the method was immunoSEQ multiplex PCR. The table has 150,000 to 200,000 clones, 80% to 90% seen once; the top ten hold roughly 0.75%. The rearrangement joins TRBV27 to TRBJ2-6; D unclear. This TCR derives from a woman younger than 30 in good health and CMV-seronegative. Material for sequencing was PBMCs. The CDR3 spells CASSPLTGANVLTF. The CDR3 DNA reads as TGTGCCAGCAGCCCCCTAACTGGGGCCAACGTCCTGACTTTC.